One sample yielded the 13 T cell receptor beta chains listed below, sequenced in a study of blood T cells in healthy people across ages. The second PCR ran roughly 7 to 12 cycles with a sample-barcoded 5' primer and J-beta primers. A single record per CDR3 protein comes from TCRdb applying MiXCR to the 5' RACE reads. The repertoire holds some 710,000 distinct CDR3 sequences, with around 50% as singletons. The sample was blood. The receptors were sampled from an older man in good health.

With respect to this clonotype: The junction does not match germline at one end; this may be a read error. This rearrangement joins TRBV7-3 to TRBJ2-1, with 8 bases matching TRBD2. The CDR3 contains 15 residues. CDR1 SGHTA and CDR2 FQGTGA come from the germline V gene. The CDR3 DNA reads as TGTACCAGCAGTAGAATAGCGGGACCCTACAATGAGCAGTTCTTC. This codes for CTSSRIAGPYNEQFF.

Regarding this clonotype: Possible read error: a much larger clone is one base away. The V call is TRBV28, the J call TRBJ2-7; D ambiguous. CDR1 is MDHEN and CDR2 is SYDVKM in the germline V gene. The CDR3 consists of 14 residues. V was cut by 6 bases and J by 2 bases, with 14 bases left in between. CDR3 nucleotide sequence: TGTGCCAGCAGCCCCGGTGCGGACCCCTACGAGCAGTACTTC. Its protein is CASSPGADPYEQYF.

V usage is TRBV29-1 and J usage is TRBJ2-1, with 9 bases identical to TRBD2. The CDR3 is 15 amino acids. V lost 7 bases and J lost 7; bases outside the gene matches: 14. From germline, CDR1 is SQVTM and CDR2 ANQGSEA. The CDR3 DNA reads TGCAGCGCCCCTACGGCGGGGGGGCCTAGTAATGAGCAGTTCTTC. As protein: CSAPTAGGPSNEQFF.

The CDR3 region is CASSSLRTGNTIYF. The CDR3 nucleotides are TGTGCCAGCAGTAGCCTAAGGACTGGAAACACCATATATTTT. The rearrangement links TRBV12-3 or TRBV12-4 to TRBJ1-3; D is undetermined. V was trimmed by 5 bases and J by 2 bases, leaving 10 bases between them. The CDR3 has 14 amino acids.

The CDR3 bases are TGTGCCAGCGGAGAGAAAAGCTATGGCTACACCTTC. It specifies CASGEKSYGYTF. The chain employs TRBV25-1 and TRBJ1-2; no clear D gene. The CDR3 runs 12 residues. Germline-derived CDR1 and CDR2 are MGHDK and SYGVNS. V was pared by 8 bases and J by 4 bases, with 11 bases between.

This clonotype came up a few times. CDR3 nucleotide sequence: TGTGCCAGCAGTTACTCGCAAACCGGGACAGCGAGGGGTCTCAATACGCAGTATTTT. It codes for CASSYSQTGTARGLNTQYF. The chain links TRBV6-5 to TRBJ2-3, with 7 nucleotides matching TRBD1. Unmatched junction bases numbered 19, after V lost 0 bases and J lost 7 bases. Germline values: CDR1 MNHEY, CDR2 SVGAGI. The CDR3 contains 19 residues.

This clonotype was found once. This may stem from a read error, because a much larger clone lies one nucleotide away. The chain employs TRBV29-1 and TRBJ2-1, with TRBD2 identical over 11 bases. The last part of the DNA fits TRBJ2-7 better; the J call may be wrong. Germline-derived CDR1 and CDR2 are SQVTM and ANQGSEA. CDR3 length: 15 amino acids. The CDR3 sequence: CSVQTSGGIYNEQYF. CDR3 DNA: TGCAGCGTTCAAACTAGCGGGGGTATCTACAATGAGCAGTACTTC.

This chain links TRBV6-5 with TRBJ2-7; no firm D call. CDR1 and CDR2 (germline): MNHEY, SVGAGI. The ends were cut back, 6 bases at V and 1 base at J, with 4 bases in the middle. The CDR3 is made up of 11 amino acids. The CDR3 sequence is CASSKSYEQYF. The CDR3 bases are TGTGCCAGCAGCAAATCCTACGAGCAGTACTTC.

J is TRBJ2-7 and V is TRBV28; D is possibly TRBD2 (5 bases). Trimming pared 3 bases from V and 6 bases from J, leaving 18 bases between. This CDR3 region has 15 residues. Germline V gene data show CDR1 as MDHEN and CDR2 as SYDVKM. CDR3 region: CASSFSSARGSEQYF. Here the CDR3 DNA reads TGTGCCAGCAGTTTCAGTTCGGCGAGAGGGTCCGAGCAGTACTTC.

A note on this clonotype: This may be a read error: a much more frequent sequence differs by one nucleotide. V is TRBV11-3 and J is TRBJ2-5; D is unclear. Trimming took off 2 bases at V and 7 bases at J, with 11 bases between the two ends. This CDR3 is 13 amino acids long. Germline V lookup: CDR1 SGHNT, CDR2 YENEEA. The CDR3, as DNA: TGTGCCAGCAGCTTAAATCAGAGAAGGACCCAGTACTTC. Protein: CASSLNQRRTQYF.

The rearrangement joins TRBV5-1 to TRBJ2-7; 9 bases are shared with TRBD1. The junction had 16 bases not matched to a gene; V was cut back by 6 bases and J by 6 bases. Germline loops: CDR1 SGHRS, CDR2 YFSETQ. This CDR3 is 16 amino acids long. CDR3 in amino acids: CASTIGDREGNSEQYF. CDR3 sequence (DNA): TGCGCCAGCACTATTGGGGACAGGGAAGGAAACTCCGAGCAGTACTTC.

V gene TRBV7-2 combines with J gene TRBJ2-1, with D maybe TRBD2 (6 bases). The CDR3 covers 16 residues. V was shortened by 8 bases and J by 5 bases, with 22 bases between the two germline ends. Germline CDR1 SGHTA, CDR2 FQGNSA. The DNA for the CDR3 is TGTGCCAGCGACCCACAAGGAGGGGATGTGGACAATGAGCAGTTCTTC. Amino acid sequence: CASDPQGGDVDNEQFF.

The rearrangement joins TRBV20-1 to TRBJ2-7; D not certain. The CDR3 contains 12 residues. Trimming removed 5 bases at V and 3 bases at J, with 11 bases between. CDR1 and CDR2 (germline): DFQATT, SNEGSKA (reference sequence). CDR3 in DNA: TGCAGTGCTCAACGGACCCACTACGAGCAGTACTTC. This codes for CSAQRTHYEQYF.